Listed here is a single TCR beta chain. The antigen it recognizes is unknown. No base qualities exist here, and no much larger clone lies one base off it. At one collaborating source in Seattle, patients were enrolled during active infection and were followed longitudinally through the course of disease. Whole blood was collected in K2EDTA tubes by collaborating institutions according to the institutions' own protocols. For TCRbeta analysis, collaborators shipped samples in one of three forms: frozen whole blood, isolated PBMCs, or DNA extracted from either of those sample types. The data stem from a study of blood T cell repertoires in COVID-19 (dated by TCRdb to 2018 to 2020). About the investigation overall: Samples from collaborators originated in the United States, Italy and Spain and spanned both the acute and convalescent phases of COVID-19. The sample metadata nearly always contained a de-identified subject ID, COVID-19 status, age in years and sex. HLA class I and class II types, where available, came from metadata supplied by the sample provider rather than from assay-based typing. Samples were obtained from the ongoing ImmuneRACE study (first 160 participants) and from over a thousand subjects provided by 6 global collaborators. Deeply sampled blood TCRbeta repertoires from subjects exposed to, actively infected with, or recovered from COVID-19 were included in the dataset. The material from the prospective study consisted of cDNA or gDNA derived from T cells, B-cell-depleted T cells, or PBMCs. The repertoires were released in a freely available public database intended as a resource for research on the immune response to SARS-CoV-2. The investigation overall reported the following: How much clinical and demographic metadata was included differed by source and by participant, and the metadata was provided uncurated.

TCRbeta CDR3 regions were amplified from genomic DNA by means of the immunoSEQ Assay, a bias-controlled multiplex PCR. The published analysis was carried out like this. The number of nucleated cells in each sample was estimated by amplification of reference gene primers within the assay. To quantify the absolute abundance of each unique TCRbeta CDR3 rearrangement, sequence reads were collapsed and filtered. For each sample, productive Simpson clonality was calculated as the square root of Simpson's diversity index across productive rearrangements. TCRdb obtained this table from immuneACCESS and retained in-frame rearrangements with V and J assigned. These tables miss some clones; where compared with another copy, unresolved V genes account for less than half of the shortfall, and the remainder is unexplained. The V and J calls and clone size were taken over from that table, and D and trimming were inferred from the DNA. The sample data list roughly 200,000 clones, and 86% of these were observed just once. The ten largest clonotypes hold about 10% of the sample.

CDR1 and CDR2, looked up from the germline V gene (reference sequence), are MNHNY and SVGAGI. The CDR3 holds 12 amino acids from the cysteine to the valine. The DNA shown is the 36-base CDR3, in frame from base 1. V is cut by 6 bases and J by 6 bases, and the space between the germline ends is 12 bases. This receptor was identified in a woman in her fifties or sixties with COVID-19, enrolled during active disease. The V and J genes are TRBV6-6 and TRBJ2-7, and perhaps TRBD1 as D gene, on 6 matching bases. What was sequenced was peripheral blood. DNA sequence: TGTGCCAGCAGCCCCAGGGGTCTCGAGCAGTACGTC. Its protein reads: CASSPRGLEQYV.